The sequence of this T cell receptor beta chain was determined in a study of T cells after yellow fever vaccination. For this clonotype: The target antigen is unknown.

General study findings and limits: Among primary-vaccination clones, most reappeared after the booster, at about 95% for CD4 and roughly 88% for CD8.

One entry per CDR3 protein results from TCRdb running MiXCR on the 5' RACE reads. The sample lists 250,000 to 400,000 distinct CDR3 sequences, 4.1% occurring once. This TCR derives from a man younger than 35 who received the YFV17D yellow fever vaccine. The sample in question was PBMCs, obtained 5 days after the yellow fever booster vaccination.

The CDR3 reads CASTTGRYGYTF. CDR3 sequence (DNA): TGTGCCAGCACCACCGGCCGCTATGGCTACACCTTC. The chain employs TRBV6-5 and TRBJ1-2; no clear D. CDR3 length: 12 residues. V lost 7 bases and J 4 bases, leaving 10 bases between the germline ends. From germline, CDR1 is MNHEY and CDR2 SVGAGI.